A selection of T cell receptor beta chains follows, all from one sample in a study of identical twins. Each CDR3 protein is one row after TCRdb ran MiXCR on the 5' RACE reads. This table holds about 570,000 distinct CDR3 sequences, just under 10% found once. Another study also made use of these data, one on yellow fever vaccine responses in identical twins.

Specimen: PBMCs. Every receptor here comes from a woman between 18 and 29 years old in good health. CDR3s include the opening cysteine and the closing phenylalanine or tryptophan. A D gene is named only where the DNA matches it firmly. Expanded clones are given a class, and other clones once, few, many or no size at all.

clone size,V gene,D gene,J gene,CDR3 protein,CDR3 DNA
.,TRBV29-1,TRBD1,TRBJ2-1,CSVEDYGGKRDRDNEQFF,TGCAGCGTTGAAGATTACGGTGGCAAAAGGGACAGGGACAATGAGCAGTTCTTC
few,TRBV20-1,TRBD1,TRBJ1-4,CSARSRGLMKLFF,TGCAGTGCTAGAAGCAGGGGGCTAATGAAACTGTTTTTT
few,TRBV6-1,.,TRBJ1-3,CASGKGGSGNTIYF,TGTGCCAGCGGAAAAGGGGGGTCTGGAAACACCATATATTTT
few,TRBV7-9,TRBD1,TRBJ2-7,CASSDFRTGGSYEQYF,TGTGCCAGCAGCGATTTTAGGACAGGGGGCTCCTACGAGCAGTACTTC
many,TRBV4-2,.,TRBJ2-3,CASSQGGDTQYF,TGTGCCAGCAGCCAAGGGGGGGATACGCAGTATTTT
many,TRBV7-2,TRBD2,TRBJ2-3,CASSLRLAGGTDTQYF,TGTGCCAGCAGCTTAAGACTAGCGGGGGGCACAGATACGCAGTATTTT
.,TRBV3-1,TRBD2,TRBJ2-7,CASSHPAGEFYEQYF,TGTGCCAGCAGCCATCCCGCGGGAGAGTTCTACGAGCAGTACTTC
many,TRBV5-1,.,TRBJ2-7,CASSWGTGYEQYF,TGCGCCAGCAGCTGGGGGACGGGCTACGAGCAGTACTTC
many,TRBV27,TRBD1,TRBJ1-2,CASSLSRTGYGYTF,TGTGCCAGCAGTTTATCGAGGACAGGGTATGGCTACACCTTC
.,TRBV29-1,.,TRBJ2-1,CSVGVRGSYNEQFF,TGCAGCGTTGGGGTCAGGGGCTCCTACAATGAGCAGTTCTTC
few,TRBV3-1,.,TRBJ2-5,CASSARLNLRETQYF,TGTGCCAGCAGCGCCCGACTAAACCTCCGAGAGACCCAGTACTTC
.,TRBV12-3/TRBV12-4,TRBD2,TRBJ2-1,CASSTPSGAHMNEQFF,TGTGCCAGCAGTACCCCTAGCGGAGCCCACATGAATGAGCAGTTCTTC
many,TRBV12-3/TRBV12-4,.,TRBJ2-7,CASSLGDQRYEQYF,TGTGCCAGCAGTTTAGGGGATCAACGCTACGAGCAGTACTTC
.,TRBV7-9,.,TRBJ2-7,CASSSRDPGIYEQYF,TGTGCCAGCAGCTCAAGAGACCCCGGCATCTACGAGCAGTACTTC
.,TRBV27,TRBD2,TRBJ2-3,CASKQFGLAEDTQYF,TGTGCCAGCAAGCAGTTTGGACTAGCCGAAGATACGCAGTATTTT
many,TRBV3-1,.,TRBJ2-3,CASSPSEGVGTQYF,TGTGCCAGCAGCCCCTCTGAGGGCGTTGGGACGCAGTATTTT
.,TRBV25-1,.,TRBJ2-7,CASSEWGTRMVEQYF,TGTGCCAGCAGTGAATGGGGGACTCGAATGGTCGAGCAGTACTTC
.,TRBV18,.,TRBJ2-1,CASSPPLRFNEQFF,TGTGCCAGCTCACCACCGCTTAGGTTCAATGAGCAGTTCTTC
.,TRBV12-3/TRBV12-4,.,TRBJ1-2,CASNAGARGYTF,TGTGCCAGCAATGCGGGGGCGCGGGGCTACACCTTC
few,TRBV25-1,TRBD1,TRBJ2-5,CASSQTGGEETQYF,TGTGCCAGCAGCCAAACAGGGGGCGAAGAGACCCAGTACTTC
.,TRBV30,.,TRBJ1-1,CAWSVALVTLNTEAFF,TGTGCCTGGAGTGTAGCCCTAGTGACTCTGAACACTGAAGCTTTCTTT
few,TRBV5-1,.,TRBJ1-4,CASSFRTPTNEKLFF,TGCGCCAGCAGCTTTCGGACGCCAACTAATGAAAAACTGTTTTTT
few,TRBV6-2/TRBV6-3,.,TRBJ2-5,CASSYSTVAPQETQYF,TGTGCCAGCAGTTACTCGACTGTGGCGCCACAAGAGACCCAGTACTTC
many,TRBV7-9,.,TRBJ2-5,CASSFRLSGQETQYF,TGTGCCAGCAGCTTCCGTCTTAGCGGCCAAGAGACCCAGTACTTC
.,TRBV20-1,.,TRBJ2-2,CSVASDTGELFF,TGCAGTGTAGCAAGCGACACCGGGGAGCTGTTTTTT
many,TRBV2,TRBD1,TRBJ1-5,CASRTGTGGNQPQHF,TGTGCCAGCAGAACCGGGACAGGGGGCAATCAGCCCCAGCATTTT
many,TRBV3-1,.,TRBJ2-1,CASSQVVARTEGYEQFF,TGTGCCAGCAGCCAAGTTGTCGCCAGGACGGAAGGATATGAGCAGTTCTTC
.,TRBV11-2,.,TRBJ2-7,CASSLTGNTYEQYF,TGTGCCAGCAGCTTAACCGGAAACACCTACGAGCAGTACTTC
.,TRBV21-1,.,TRBJ2-1,CASSKPRFCLAGGMGNEQFF,TGTGCCAGCAGCAAACCTCGATTCTGTCTAGCGGGAGGAATGGGCAATGAGCAGTTCTTC
.,TRBV5-1,TRBD1,TRBJ2-7,CATSEQGGGYEQYF,TGCGCCACCAGCGAACAAGGGGGCGGCTACGAGCAGTACTTC
many,TRBV20-1,TRBD1,TRBJ1-2,CSARDREGGPGGYTF,TGCAGTGCTAGAGATCGTGAAGGGGGCCCTGGTGGCTACACCTTC
.,TRBV7-9,TRBD2,TRBJ2-3,CASSGVALAGGTDTQYF,TGTGCCAGCAGCGGCGTAGCACTAGCGGGAGGGACAGATACGCAGTATTTT
many,TRBV6-2/TRBV6-3,.,TRBJ1-1,CASSRPVGTEAFF,TGTGCCAGCAGCCGCCCGGTGGGCACTGAAGCTTTCTTT
many,TRBV7-8,TRBD2,TRBJ2-5,CASSLAASGSEGSKTQYF,TGTGCCAGCAGCTTAGCGGCTAGCGGGAGTGAGGGATCGAAGACCCAGTACTTC
.,TRBV29-1,TRBD2,TRBJ2-1,CSVDNSSGGDEQFF,TGCAGCGTCGATAACTCTAGCGGGGGGGATGAGCAGTTCTTC
few,TRBV4-1,.,TRBJ1-1,CASSLEQDTEAFF,TGCGCCAGCAGCCTAGAACAGGACACTGAAGCTTTCTTT
.,TRBV3-1,TRBD1,TRBJ2-5,CASSPIRGQQETQYF,TGTGCCAGCAGCCCTATCAGGGGGCAACAAGAGACCCAGTACTTC